The 28 T cell receptor beta chains below were found in one sample sequenced in a study of CD8 T cells in Susac syndrome (dated by TCRdb to the late 2010s). Receptor libraries were prepared by the immunoSEQ multiplex PCR assay. RNA was extracted using the RNeasy kit, and roughly 0.45 to 1 microgram was reverse transcribed with random hexamers. Starting from the raw public reads, TCRdb applied fastp trimming at Q25, assembled clones with MiXCR and retained in-frame beta chains. Rows with a matching CDR3 protein are joined into one entry that keeps the most common DNA and genes. A total of about 300,000 distinct CDR3 sequences appear in this sample, around 85% of them only once. Of the sample, 0.2% to 0.25% is held by the ten largest clones. Material: CD8+ T cells from PBMCs. The receptors stem from a human donor with multiple sclerosis.

The rearrangement links TRBV5-4 to TRBJ2-7; 8 positions agree with TRBD1. The CDR3 contains 14 residues. The germline CDR1 and CDR2 sequences are SGHNT and YYREEE (reference sequence). V was clipped by 4 bases and J by 7 bases; unmatched bases: 10. This CDR3 is CASSIRQGPREQYF. As DNA, the CDR3 is TGTGCCAGCAGCATCCGACAGGGGCCAAGGGAGCAGTACTTC.

The J gene is TRBJ2-3, the V gene TRBV19; 7 positions match TRBD2. V lost 5 bases, J lost 2 bases, and 7 bases stayed unmatched. Germline V gene data show CDR1 as LNHDA and CDR2 as SQIVND (reference sequence). CDR3 size: 15 residues. The CDR3 region is CASSLRLADTDTQYF. The CDR3 DNA reads TGTGCCAGTAGTCTTCGACTAGCAGACACAGATACGCAGTATTTT.

The chain combines TRBV6-2 or TRBV6-3 with TRBJ2-2, with TRBD1 matching over 7 bases. Looked up from germline, CDR1 is MNHEY and CDR2 is SVGEGT. The ends lost 7 bases at V and 4 bases at J; junction bases unmatched: 18. The CDR3 has 18 residues. CDR3 bases: TGTGCCAGCACCGACAGGGTAGAGGCCCTCAGGGCCACCGGGGAGCTGTTTTTT. This gives the protein CASTDRVEALRATGELFF.

The chain employs TRBV10-3 and TRBJ2-5, with unresolved D. Germline values: CDR1 ENHRY, CDR2 SYGVKD. Trimming took off 0 bases at V and 3 bases at J, with 2 bases between the two ends. This CDR3 comprises 12 residues. In DNA form, the CDR3 reads TGTGCCATCAGTGAGTCTGAAGAGACCCAGTACTTC. Translating gives CAISESEETQYF.

The V gene is TRBV6-2 or TRBV6-3, the J gene TRBJ2-7; tentative D call: TRBD1 (6 bases). Germline V lookup: CDR1 MNHEY, CDR2 SVGEGT. V was clipped by 7 bases and J by 0 bases, with 10 bases between them. The CDR3 loop spans 13 amino acids. The DNA for the CDR3 is TGTGCCAGCACAGGGGACACCTCCTACGAGCAGTACTTC. This gives the protein CASTGDTSYEQYF.

The chain couples TRBV4-3 to TRBJ2-6; D gene ambiguous. The CDR3 sequence is 15 residues long. The V end was cut by 5 bases, the J end by 1 base, with 9 bases between. The V gene's germline CDR1 is LGHNA and CDR2 YSLEER. The CDR3 region is CASSTRNSGANVLTF. The DNA for the CDR3 is TGCGCCAGCAGCACCAGGAATTCTGGGGCCAACGTCCTGACTTTC.

The chain carries TRBV10-3 and TRBJ2-7; D unclear. The germline V gene encodes CDR1 ENHRY and CDR2 SYGVKD. This CDR3 spans 12 amino acids. V lost 3 bases, J lost 2 bases, and 5 bases lay in between. The CDR3: CAISDGAYEQYF. The CDR3 nucleotides read TGTGCCATCAGTGACGGAGCCTACGAGCAGTACTTC.

The chain carries TRBV28 and TRBJ1-4; D is undetermined. CDR1 is MDHEN and CDR2 is SYDVKM in the germline V gene. The V end was cut by 5 bases, the J end by 3 bases, with 16 bases between. CDR3 size: 16 residues. CDR3 nucleotides: TGTGCCAGCAGTCCGCCGACCCTAGGACCTAATGAAAAACTGTTTTTT. Translation gives CASSPPTLGPNEKLFF.

The rearrangement links TRBV27 to TRBJ2-1, with D unresolved. The germline CDR1 and CDR2 sequences are MNHEY and SMNVEV (reference sequence). This CDR3 comprises 12 residues. V was pared by 5 bases and J by 9 bases, with 11 bases between. The CDR3 loop reads CASSMTLPEQFF. CDR3 nucleotides: TGTGCCAGCAGTATGACTTTACCTGAGCAGTTCTTC.

As to this clonotype: Sequence at one end of the junction differs from germline and may be a read error. The chain recombines TRBV18 with TRBJ2-1, with TRBD1 matching 8 bases. Germline CDR1 and CDR2: KGHSH and LQKENI. The CDR3 length is 16 residues. CDR3 in DNA: TGTGCCAGCTCACCAGAAGACAGGGGCCCCTACGATGAGCAGTTCTTC. This translates into CASSPEDRGPYDEQFF.

The chain links TRBV11-3 to TRBJ2-1; D ambiguous. Germline V gene data show CDR1 as SGHNT and CDR2 as YENEEA. The CDR3 extends over 13 amino acids. Trimming removed 2 bases at V and 9 bases at J, with 11 bases between. Here the CDR3 DNA reads TGTGCCAGCAGCTTACAGGATAGGAGTGAGCAGTTCTTC. Translation: CASSLQDRSEQFF.

The rearrangement joins TRBV4-3 to TRBJ2-6, with D hard to call. The CDR3 runs to 16 residues. Germline-derived CDR1 and CDR2 are LGHNA and YSLEER. V was pared by 0 bases and J by 0 bases, with 6 bases between. CDR3 nucleotide sequence: TGCGCCAGCAGCCAAGACGCGAGCTCTGGGGCCAACGTCCTGACTTTC. This codes for CASSQDASSGANVLTF.

The J gene is TRBJ2-6, the V gene TRBV11-1; 9 nucleotides agree with TRBD2. Germline CDR1 and CDR2: SGHAT and FQDESV (reference sequence). The CDR3 contains 21 residues. Unmatched junction bases numbered 17, after V lost 5 bases and J lost 0 bases. CDR3 sequence (DNA): TGTGCCAGCAGCACAAATTCAGGGGCCCTAGCGGGATTCTCTGGGGCCAACGTCCTGACTTTC. Protein product: CASSTNSGALAGFSGANVLTF. The full variable domain, in which reference TRBV11-1 and TRBJ2-6 provide the parts outside the CDR3, is EAEVAQSPRYKITEKSQAVAFWCDPISGHATLYWYRQILGQGPELLVQFQDESVVDDSQLPKDRFSAERLKGVDSTLKIQPAELGDSAMYLCASSTNSGALAGFSGANVLTFGAGSRLTVL.

The rearrangement joins TRBV12-3 or TRBV12-4 to TRBJ1-1, with 8 bases aligning to TRBD1. The CDR3 is made up of 15 amino acids. V shed 6 bases and J 1 base; nucleotides not matched to a gene: 7. The CDR3 here is CASSGLDRGNTEAFF. The CDR3 DNA reads TGTGCCAGCAGCGGACTCGACAGGGGGAACACTGAAGCTTTCTTT.

The chain employs TRBV11-2 and TRBJ2-5; D is possibly TRBD2 (6 bases). The CDR3 totals 14 residues. Germline values: CDR1 SGHAT, CDR2 FQNNGV. V was shortened by 1 base and J by 4 bases, with 10 bases between the two germline ends. CDR3 in DNA: TGTGCCAGCAGCTTAGGCCGGGGGATAGAGACCCAGTACTTC. It encodes CASSLGRGIETQYF. Supplemented by reference TRBV11-2 and TRBJ2-5, the full variable domain reads EAGVAQSPRYKIIEKRQSVAFWCNPISGHATLYWYQQILGQGPKLLIQFQNNGVVDDSQLPKDRFSAERLKGVDSTLKIQPAKLEDSAVYLCASSLGRGIETQYFGPGTRLLVL.

The V and J genes are TRBV2 and TRBJ2-7; possible D gene TRBD1, 6 bases. The CDR3 has 15 amino acids. Germline values: CDR1 SNHLY, CDR2 FYNNEI. Trimming shortened V by 3 bases and J by 5 bases, and 17 bases separated the two germline ends. In DNA form, the CDR3 reads TGTGCCAGCAGTGACCGAGCAGTGGGGGCCGACGAGCAGTACTTC. Protein: CASSDRAVGADEQYF.

This chain links TRBV7-9 with TRBJ2-4; tentatively, D is TRBD2 (5 bases). The CDR3 extends over 16 amino acids. The V end lost 1 base, the J end lost 0 bases, and 10 bases lay between the germline ends. The germline CDR1 and CDR2 sequences are SEHNR and FQNEAQ (reference sequence). The chain's CDR3 is CASSLGTELAKNIQYF. In DNA form, the CDR3 reads TGTGCCAGCAGCTTAGGGACTGAGCTAGCCAAAAACATTCAGTACTTC.

The J gene is TRBJ1-5, the V gene TRBV27; 7 bases align to TRBD1. Germline V lookup: CDR1 MNHEY, CDR2 SMNVEV (reference sequence). V trimming: 3 bases; J trimming: 0 bases; junction bases outside the gene matches: 5. This CDR3 has 16 residues. The CDR3 is CASSFAGQHSNQPQHF. The CDR3 nucleotides read TGTGCCAGCAGTTTCGCGGGACAGCATAGCAATCAGCCCCAGCATTTT.

The chain has TRBV5-8 and TRBJ2-1; no clear D. The germline V and J ends were trimmed by 3 bases and 2 bases, with 18 bases remaining between them. Germline V gene data show CDR1 as SGHTS and CDR2 as YDEGEE. The CDR3 sequence is 17 residues long. The DNA for the CDR3 is TGTGCCAGCAGCTCCCCCAGTCTGCCCCGGCCCTACAATGAGCAGTTCTTC. This sequence encodes CASSSPSLPRPYNEQFF.

The chain joins TRBV24-1 to TRBJ2-7, with TRBD2 matching over 11 bases. The CDR3 contains 18 residues. Trimming cost V 4 bases and J 7 bases; bases outside gene matches: 17. Germline V gene data show CDR1 as KGHDR and CDR2 as SFDVKD. Here the CDR3 reads CATSDPKTTSGRALEQYF. CDR3 coding DNA: TGTGCCACCAGTGACCCAAAAACCACTAGCGGGAGAGCCTTGGAGCAGTACTTC.

In its sample, this clonotype was seen a few times. The chain joins TRBV5-4 to TRBJ2-7; TRBD2 is a possible D gene (5 bases). Germline CDR1 SGHNT, CDR2 YYREEE (reference sequence). The V end lost 0 bases, the J end lost 6 bases, and 13 bases lay between the germline ends. The CDR3 loop spans 14 amino acids. The CDR3 loop reads CASSLGLSPSEQYF. DNA for the CDR3: TGTGCCAGCAGCTTGGGACTATCGCCTTCCGAGCAGTACTTC.

The chain joins TRBV7-9 to TRBJ2-7; D ambiguous. Deletions cut 0 bases from V and 2 bases from J, with 8 bases between. CDR1 is SEHNR and CDR2 is FQNEAQ in the germline V gene (reference sequence). This CDR3 contains 14 residues. The CDR3 loop reads CASSLAAGPYEQYF. The DNA for the CDR3 is TGTGCCAGCAGCTTAGCTGCAGGACCCTACGAGCAGTACTTC.

This chain joins TRBV7-9 and TRBJ2-1; the D gene could be TRBD1 or TRBD2 (5 bases each). The V and J ends lost 2 bases and 7 bases respectively, with 9 bases between them. This CDR3 comprises 13 residues. CDR1 SEHNR and CDR2 FQNEAQ come from the germline V gene (reference sequence). The CDR3: CASSLMWGNEQFF. The CDR3 bases are TGTGCCAGCAGCTTAATGTGGGGGAATGAGCAGTTCTTC.

The chain combines TRBV6-5 with TRBJ2-7, with 12 bases fitting TRBD2. V dropped 2 bases and J dropped 5; count of bases not matched to a gene: 7. This CDR3 has 16 residues. Germline loops: CDR1 MNHEY, CDR2 SVGAGI. The DNA for the CDR3 is TGTGCCAGCAGTTACGGTGATCTAGCGGGAGGGAACGAGCAGTACTTC. Translation gives CASSYGDLAGGNEQYF.

The chain has TRBV5-6 and TRBJ2-3; 11 bases fit TRBD2. V was clipped by 0 bases and J by 3 bases; unmatched bases: 3. The germline V gene has CDR1 SGHDT and CDR2 YYEEEE. The CDR3 is 16 amino acids. CDR3 bases: TGTGCCAGCAGCTTGGATTCTAGCGGGAGGACAGATACGCAGTATTTT. Protein product: CASSLDSSGRTDTQYF.

This clonotype is a singleton in its sample. The chain is built from TRBV15 and TRBJ2-3; 7 bases map to TRBD2. This CDR3 has 17 amino acids. Trimming cost V 5 bases and J 0 bases; bases outside gene matches: 11. Germline loops: CDR1 LNHNV, CDR2 YYDKDF (reference sequence). CDR3 loop: CATSAGPWGGSTDTQYF. The DNA for the CDR3 is TGTGCCACCAGCGCGGGGCCGTGGGGAGGGAGCACAGATACGCAGTATTTT.

This clonotype was seen only once. The V gene is TRBV12-3 or TRBV12-4, the J gene TRBJ1-1; D unresolved. With 7 bases removed from V and 5 bases from J, the gap between germline ends came to 17 bases. This CDR3 comprises 14 residues. CDR3 residues: CASTLWGVETEAFF. In nucleotides, the CDR3 is TGTGCCAGCACCCTTTGGGGTGTTGAGACTGAAGCTTTCTTT.

This sequence joins TRBV12-3 or TRBV12-4 and TRBJ2-7; TRBD1 agrees at 11 bases. CDR3 length equals 16 residues. V lost 2 bases, J lost 7 bases, and 10 bases stayed unmatched. The CDR3, as DNA: TGTGCCAGCAGTTTAAGGAGGACAGGGGGCTGGGGGGAGCAGTACTTC. Translated: CASSLRRTGGWGEQYF.